The 20 T cell receptor beta chains presented below share a single source sample, sequenced in a study of blood T cell repertoires in COVID-19. The table came from immunoSEQ multiplex PCR; TCRdb's copy has only in-frame clones and leaves some out. The sample lists 85,000 to 120,000 clones; 60% to 80% were seen once. Sequencing was performed on peripheral blood. The receptors were sampled from a man aged 55 to 70 with active or convalescent COVID-19.

The rearrangement links TRBV6-5 to TRBJ1-2, with 9 bases fitting TRBD1. From germline, CDR1 is MNHEY and CDR2 SVGAGI. This CDR3 region has 15 residues. V gave up 6 bases and J gave up 7 bases; unmatched junction bases: 12. CDR3 in DNA: TGTGCCAGCAGCTCGTTCGCCGGGACAGGGTCTGGCTACACCTTC. It yields the protein CASSSFAGTGSGYTF.

This sequence joins TRBV27 and TRBJ2-7; TRBD1 matches at 9 bases. CDR1 and CDR2 from the germline V gene are MNHEY and SMNVEV (reference sequence). CDR3 size: 15 residues. Trimming cost V 5 bases and J 2 bases; bases outside gene matches: 7. For the CDR3, the DNA is TGTGCCAGCAGTAATACCGGGACAGGGCCCTACGAGCAGTACTTC. It specifies CASSNTGTGPYEQYF.

V and J are TRBV29-1 and TRBJ1-2; TRBD1 might be the D (6 bases). Trimming left V 8 bases short and J 5 bases short, with 18 bases between. This CDR3 has 13 residues. Germline V gives CDR1 SQVTM, CDR2 ANQGSEA. The CDR3 region is CSSHGEGGYGYTF. The CDR3, as DNA: TGCAGCTCCCACGGGGAAGGGGGTTATGGCTACACCTTC.

This clone was observed a single time. The rearrangement joins TRBV29-1 to TRBJ2-7, with D perhaps TRBD2 (6 bases). Per the germline V gene, CDR1 is SQVTM and CDR2 is ANQGSEA. Trimming removed 0 bases from V and 3 bases from J, with 21 bases in between. This CDR3 spans 17 amino acids. The CDR3 reads CSVEDGAAGYRGYEQYF. CDR3 sequence (DNA): TGCAGCGTTGAAGACGGGGCGGCGGGGTATCGGGGCTACGAGCAGTACTTC.

This clone was picked up a small number of times. The chain has TRBV7-2 and TRBJ2-1; 9 nucleotides match TRBD2. Germline-derived CDR1 and CDR2 are SGHTA and FQGNSA. The CDR3 extends over 15 amino acids. Trimming cost V 5 bases and J 8 bases; bases outside gene matches: 10. The CDR3 spells CASSPDGTSLYEQFF. The CDR3 DNA reads as TGTGCCAGCAGCCCAGACGGGACTAGCTTATATGAGCAGTTCTTC. The variable domain in full, with the rest retrieved from reference TRBV7-2 and TRBJ2-1, is GAGVSQSPSNKVTEKGKDVELRCDPISGHTALYWYRQSLGQGLEFLIYFQGNSAPDKSGLPSDRFSAERTGGSVSTLTIQRTQQEDSAVYLCASSPDGTSLYEQFFGPGTRLTVL.

This chain connects TRBV24-1 to TRBJ1-4, with D perhaps matching TRBD1 (5 bases). V was pared by 3 bases and J by 7 bases, with 14 bases between. Germline V gene data show CDR1 as KGHDR and CDR2 as SFDVKD. The length of the CDR3 is 15 residues. CDR3 DNA: TGTGCCACCAGTGATGGCAGGGATAGGGCTGAAAAACTGTTTTTT. Translation: CATSDGRDRAEKLFF.

The CDR3 reads CASSPGTGGPGEQFF. The CDR3, as DNA: TGTGCCAGCAGTCCCGGGACAGGGGGCCCCGGAGAGCAGTTCTTC. The chain has TRBV2 and TRBJ2-1; 12 bases agree with TRBD1. Losses at the gene ends were 5 bases for V and 10 bases for J; bases not matched to a gene: 9. This CDR3 comprises 15 residues. Germline V CDR1 and CDR2: SNHLY, FYNNEI.

This clone was picked up a small number of times. V usage is TRBV5-6 and J usage is TRBJ2-7; D possibly corresponds to TRBD1 (6 bases). The germline V gene has CDR1 SGHDT and CDR2 YYEEEE. Trimming stripped 1 base from V and 2 bases from J, with 10 bases between. The CDR3 runs to 14 residues. The CDR3 bases are TGTGCCAGCAGCTTGTTGCAGGGGACCTACGAGCAGTACTTC. Amino acid sequence: CASSLLQGTYEQYF.

The chain has TRBV11-2 and TRBJ2-1; 11 nucleotides agree with TRBD2. The ends lost 1 base at V and 2 bases at J; junction bases unmatched: 1. Germline CDR1 SGHAT, CDR2 FQNNGV. This CDR3 spans 16 amino acids. CDR3 nucleotide sequence: TGTGCCAGCAGCTTAGGGACTAGCGGGCCCTACAATGAGCAGTTCTTC. Its translation is CASSLGTSGPYNEQFF.

This chain links TRBV3-1 (or the pseudogene TRBV3-2) with TRBJ1-3; maybe TRBD1 (6 bases). This CDR3 has 16 residues. V lost 4 bases and J 2 bases, leaving 15 bases between the germline ends. The V gene's germline CDR1 is LGHDT and CDR2 YNNKEL (reference sequence). CDR3 DNA sequence: TGTGCCAGCAGCCCGCAAACAGGGATCACTGGAAACACCATATATTTT. This translates into CASSPQTGITGNTIYF.

This clone was observed a few times. The rearrangement links TRBV7-2 to TRBJ1-2; no reliable D call. The V gene's germline CDR1 is SGHTA and CDR2 FQGNSA. Trimming took 5 bases from V and 2 from J, leaving 9 bases between them. CDR3 length equals 13 residues. The DNA for the CDR3 is TGTGCCAGCAGCCCTAGGTCCAACTATGGCTACACCTTC. This sequence encodes CASSPRSNYGYTF.

V gene TRBV11-2 combines with J gene TRBJ2-2; a weak D match, TRBD2 (6 bases). From germline, CDR1 is SGHAT and CDR2 FQNNGV. The CDR3 loop spans 14 amino acids. With 0 bases removed from V and 7 bases from J, the gap between germline ends came to 9 bases. CDR3 loop: CASSLDGEVGELFF. CDR3 DNA: TGTGCCAGCAGCTTAGATGGGGAGGTCGGGGAGCTGTTTTTT.

The V call is TRBV19, the J call TRBJ2-2, with TRBD1 matching over 12 bases. In germline, CDR1 is LNHDA, CDR2 SQIVND (reference sequence). CDR3 size: 15 residues. Trimming cost V 5 bases and J 5 bases; bases outside gene matches: 3. CDR3: CASSGTGGWTGELFF. As DNA, the CDR3 is TGTGCCAGTAGTGGGACAGGGGGCTGGACCGGGGAGCTGTTTTTT.

There are a few counts of this clone. V usage is TRBV7-2 and J usage is TRBJ2-1, with 8 bases lining up with TRBD1. The V gene end was trimmed by 1 base and the J gene end by 8 bases; junction bases not matched to a gene: 4. CDR1 and CDR2 (germline): SGHTA, FQGNSA. The CDR3 has 14 residues. CDR3 protein: CASSLGRTGYEQFF. For the CDR3, the DNA is TGTGCCAGCAGCTTAGGGCGGACAGGGTATGAGCAGTTCTTC.

The CDR3 reads CASSRTAGITDTQYF. DNA for the CDR3: TGTGCCAGCAGCCGCACCGCAGGGATCACAGATACGCAGTATTTT. The V call is TRBV9, the J call TRBJ2-3; D perhaps matches TRBD1 (5 bases). There are 15 residues in the CDR3. V was clipped by 4 bases and J by 2 bases, with 14 bases between them. Germline loops: CDR1 SGDLS, CDR2 YYNGEE.

This clone has only a few counts. This chain uses TRBV4-1 with TRBJ2-7; 7 nucleotides match TRBD2. Germline V CDR1 and CDR2: MGHRA, YSYEKL. The CDR3 length is 15 residues. V lost 4 bases to trimming and J lost 4 bases; unmatched junction nucleotides: 10. CDR3 amino acids: CASSLGPGTTYEQYF. Written as DNA, the CDR3 is TGCGCCAGCAGCCTAGGACCTGGGACTACTTACGAGCAGTACTTC.

This chain joins TRBV6-5 and TRBJ2-7; perhaps TRBD2 as D (7 bases). Germline V gives CDR1 MNHEY, CDR2 SVGAGI. The CDR3 runs to 12 residues. The V end lost 7 bases, the J end lost 5 bases, and 12 bases lay between the germline ends. The CDR3 is CASTGGLHEQYF. CDR3 DNA: TGTGCCAGCACCGGGGGGCTTCACGAGCAGTACTTC.

The chain has TRBV5-1 and TRBJ2-5; tentatively, D is TRBD2 (6 bases). This CDR3 has 14 residues. Germline CDR1 reads SGHRS; CDR2 reads YFSETQ. The V end lost 4 bases, the J end lost 3 bases, and 13 bases lay between the germline ends. CDR3 sequence reads: CASSPGTHKETQYF. In nucleotides, the CDR3 is TGCGCCAGCAGCCCCGGGACTCACAAAGAGACCCAGTACTTC. The entire variable domain, with the rest obtained from reference TRBV5-1 and TRBJ2-5, is as follows: KAGVTQTPRYLIKTRGQQVTLSCSPISGHRSVSWYQQTPGQGLQFLFEYFSETQRNKGNFPGRFSGRQFSNSRSEMNVSTLELGDSALYLCASSPGTHKETQYFGPGTRLLVL.

This chain joins TRBV9 and TRBJ2-5, with TRBD1 as a possible D gene (7 bases). This CDR3 is 14 amino acids long. The ends were cut back, 0 bases at V and 4 bases at J, with 10 bases in the middle. Germline V gene data show CDR1 as SGDLS and CDR2 as YYNGEE. The chain's CDR3 is CASSVDQGGETQYF. The CDR3 nucleotides read TGTGCCAGCAGCGTAGATCAGGGGGGAGAGACCCAGTACTTC.

The J gene is TRBJ2-5, the V gene TRBV11-2; D perhaps matches TRBD1 (6 bases). Germline-derived CDR1 and CDR2 are SGHAT and FQNNGV. Trimming took off 1 base at V and 4 bases at J, with 13 bases between the two ends. The CDR3 runs 15 residues. Here the CDR3 reads CASSLAVGQIETQYF. As DNA, the CDR3 is TGTGCCAGCAGCTTAGCGGTCGGACAGATAGAGACCCAGTACTTC.